These T cell receptor beta chains were read from a single sample in a study of cytotoxic CD8 clonotypes in ibrutinib-treated CLL. TCRdb's copy holds only in-frame clones and misses some; the assay was immunoSEQ multiplex PCR. The sample lists 55,000 to 60,000 clones, 50% to 65% occurring once. The specimen comprised PBMCs, sampled at disease progression, from a patient treated with ibrutinib. Receptors were obtained from a human donor with chronic lymphocytic leukemia. Both conserved end residues are part of each CDR3. Each record gives: J gene, D gene, V gene, clone size, CDR3 protein, CDR3 DNA. A D gene is named only where the DNA matches it firmly. Only some rows state a clone size, as once, few, many or a class for expanded clones.

J: TRBJ2-7; D: TRBD1; V: TRBV30; size: -; CDR3: CAWSTGTAIKSYEQYF; DNA: TGTGCCTGGTCTACCGGGACAGCAATTAAGTCCTACGAGCAGTACTTC
J: TRBJ2-1; D: -; V: TRBV30; size: -; CDR3: CAWGSYNEQFF; DNA: TGTGCCTGGGGCTCCTACAATGAGCAGTTCTTC
J: TRBJ2-5; D: -; V: TRBV18; size: -; CDR3: CASSPGPETQYF; DNA: TGTGCCAGCTCACCTGGGCCGGAGACCCAGTACTTC
J: TRBJ2-7; D: -; V: TRBV28; size: medium-sized; CDR3: CASSLLRRAEQYF; DNA: TGTGCCAGCAGTTTATTGCGCAGGGCCGAGCAGTACTTC
J: TRBJ1-4; D: -; V: TRBV30; size: -; CDR3: CAWSIDHHEKLFF; DNA: TGTGCCTGGAGTATAGACCACCATGAAAAACTGTTTTTT
J: TRBJ1-5; D: TRBD1; V: TRBV19; size: -; CDR3: CASNGQGQPQHF; DNA: TGTGCCAGTAACGGACAGGGGCAGCCCCAGCATTTT
J: TRBJ1-2; D: -; V: TRBV9; size: -; CDR3: CASTTPLVRGYTF; DNA: TGTGCCAGCACCACCCCCCTGGTCCGGGGCTACACCTTC
J: TRBJ1-3; D: -; V: TRBV5-1; size: -; CDR3: CASSLGDMSTIYF; DNA: TGCGCCAGCAGCTTGGGGGACATGTCCACCATATATTTT
J: TRBJ2-7; D: -; V: TRBV9; size: -; CDR3: CASSPSGLPTYEQYF; DNA: TGTGCCAGCAGCCCGTCCGGACTACCAACCTACGAGCAGTACTTC
J: TRBJ2-7; D: TRBD2; V: TRBV7-8; size: many; CDR3: CASSPGLAGVNEQYF; DNA: TGTGCCAGCAGCCCTGGACTAGCGGGAGTGAACGAGCAGTACTTC
J: TRBJ2-7; D: -; V: TRBV28; size: few; CDR3: CASRDGGYEQYF; DNA: TGTGCCAGCCGGGACGGAGGCTACGAGCAGTACTTC
J: TRBJ1-1; D: TRBD1; V: TRBV5-6; size: -; CDR3: CASSRTAGTGGNTEAFF; DNA: TGTGCCAGCAGTCGAACCGCCGGGACAGGCGGAAACACTGAAGCTTTCTTT
J: TRBJ1-6; D: -; V: TRBV6-5; size: few; CDR3: CASSSDLSLHF; DNA: TGTGCCAGCAGTTCCGATTTGTCCCTCCACTTT
J: TRBJ2-7; D: -; V: TRBV7-9; size: -; CDR3: CASSSWAAGPDDEQYF; DNA: TGTGCCAGCAGCTCCTGGGCGGCAGGGCCTGATGACGAGCAGTACTTC
J: TRBJ2-2; D: -; V: TRBV13; size: -; CDR3: CASSFYRVNTGELFF; DNA: TGTGCCAGCAGCTTCTACAGGGTGAACACCGGGGAGCTGTTTTTT
J: TRBJ1-4; D: -; V: TRBV19; size: -; CDR3: CASSIEGRAEKLFF; DNA: TGTGCCAGTAGTATAGAGGGCAGGGCGGAAAAACTGTTTTTT
J: TRBJ2-3; D: -; V: TRBV15; size: -; CDR3: CATSRDIDQRNTDTQYF; DNA: TGTGCCACCAGCAGAGATATCGACCAAAGGAACACAGATACGCAGTATTTT
J: TRBJ1-2; D: -; V: TRBV28; size: -; CDR3: CASSLSGAGAFANYGYTF; DNA: TGTGCCAGCAGCCTGTCCGGGGCAGGGGCTTTCGCTAACTATGGCTACACCTTC
J: TRBJ2-1; D: TRBD2; V: TRBV28; size: -; CDR3: CASSRRTGLAVNEQFF; DNA: TGTGCCAGCAGTCGCCGGACCGGACTAGCTGTTAATGAGCAGTTCTTC
J: TRBJ2-7; D: TRBD2; V: TRBV4-1; size: few; CDR3: CASSQADAGGPYEQYF; DNA: TGCGCCAGCAGCCAAGCGGATGCGGGGGGGCCCTACGAGCAGTACTTC
J: TRBJ2-7; D: -; V: TRBV25-1; size: -; CDR3: CASSEPGTYEQYF; DNA: TGTGCCAGCAGTGAGCCAGGGACCTACGAGCAGTACTTC
J: TRBJ1-3; D: -; V: TRBV5-1; size: -; CDR3: CASSRGQFSSGNTIYF; DNA: TGCGCCAGCAGCCGGGGACAATTCAGCTCTGGAAACACCATATATTTT